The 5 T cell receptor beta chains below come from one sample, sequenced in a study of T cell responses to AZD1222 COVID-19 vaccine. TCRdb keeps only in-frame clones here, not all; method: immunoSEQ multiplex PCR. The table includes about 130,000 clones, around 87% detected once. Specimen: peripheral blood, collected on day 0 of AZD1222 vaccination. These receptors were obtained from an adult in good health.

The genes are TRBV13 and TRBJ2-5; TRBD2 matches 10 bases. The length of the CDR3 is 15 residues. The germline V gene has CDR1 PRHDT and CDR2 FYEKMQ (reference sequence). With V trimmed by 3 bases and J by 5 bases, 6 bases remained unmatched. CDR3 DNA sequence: TGTGCCAGCAGCTTTCTTACTAGCGGGGAGGAGACCCAGTACTTC. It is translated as CASSFLTSGEETQYF.

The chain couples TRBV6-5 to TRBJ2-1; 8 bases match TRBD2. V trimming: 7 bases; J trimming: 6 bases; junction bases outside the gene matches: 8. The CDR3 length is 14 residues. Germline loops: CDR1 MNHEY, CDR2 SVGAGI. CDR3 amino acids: CASKGLGSPNEQFF. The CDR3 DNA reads TGTGCCAGCAAGGGACTAGGGTCCCCCAATGAGCAGTTCTTC.

This CDR3 reads CASGYSDSEAFF. CDR3 nucleotide sequence: TGCGCCAGCGGATACAGCGATTCTGAAGCTTTCTTT. V is TRBV10-2 and J is TRBJ1-1; D unclear. The CDR3 has 12 residues. Germline assignment: CDR1 WSHSY and CDR2 SAAADI. V lost 8 bases to trimming and J lost 6 bases, with 13 bases between them.

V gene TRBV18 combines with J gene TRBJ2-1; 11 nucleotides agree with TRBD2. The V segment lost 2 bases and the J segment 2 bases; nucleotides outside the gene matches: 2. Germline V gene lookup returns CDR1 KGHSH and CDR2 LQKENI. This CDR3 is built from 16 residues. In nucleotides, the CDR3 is TGTGCCAGCTCACCATTGACTAGCGGGACCTACAATGAGCAGTTCTTC. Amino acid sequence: CASSPLTSGTYNEQFF.

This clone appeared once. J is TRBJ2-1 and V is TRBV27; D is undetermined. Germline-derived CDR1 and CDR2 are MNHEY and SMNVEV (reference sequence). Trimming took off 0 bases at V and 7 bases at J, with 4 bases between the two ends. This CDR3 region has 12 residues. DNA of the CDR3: TGTGCCAGCAGTTTATCGAAGAATGAGCAGTTCTTC. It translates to CASSLSKNEQFF.